Following are 16 T cell receptor beta chains from one sample sequenced in a study of T cells in Graves' hyperthyroidism and ophthalmopathy. Amplification of TCR beta CDR3 regions used RNA as the template. First-round RT-PCR with HTBI primers amplified the TCR CDR3 region. One entry per CDR3 protein results from TCRdb running MiXCR on the multiplex PCR reads. The sample carries 45,000 to 55,000 distinct CDR3 sequences, 45% to 65% recorded once. The sequencing input was peripheral blood or thyroid tissue (not recorded which). The receptors were gathered from a man aged 18 to 29 with Graves' hyperthyroidism.

This clonotype has more than one count but fewer than ten. A read error may account for a junction end that differs from germline. The V call is TRBV5-1, the J call TRBJ2-3, with TRBD2 identical over 8 bases. Germline V gives CDR1 SGHRS, CDR2 YFSETQ. The CDR3 runs to 16 residues. The CDR3: CASSPGGLPAADTQYF. In DNA form, the CDR3 reads TGTGCCAGCAGCCCGGGAGGGCTACCCGCCGCAGATACGCAGTATTTT.

This clonotype was recorded at least ten times. The chain combines TRBV4-1 with TRBJ1-4; no firm D call. The germline gives CDR1 MGHRA, CDR2 YSYEKL. This CDR3 region has 17 residues. The ends were cut back, 1 base at V and 7 bases at J, with 19 bases in the middle. The CDR3 here is CASSQAPRGVRSEKLFF. The CDR3 DNA reads as TGCGCCAGCAGCCAAGCCCCGCGTGGGGTCAGGAGTGAAAAACTGTTTTTT.

This clonotype was seen repeatedly, ten times or more. The rearrangement joins TRBV7-9 to TRBJ2-7; perhaps D is TRBD1 or TRBD2 (6 bases each). V was cut by 1 base and J by 0 bases, with 16 bases left in between. This CDR3 contains 17 residues. Germline-derived CDR1 and CDR2 are SEHNR and FQNEAQ (reference sequence). Written as DNA, the CDR3 is TGTGCCAGCAGCTTAGGTGGAGGGCAGGGGAGCTCCTACGAGCAGTACTTC. Its translation is CASSLGGGQGSSYEQYF. Full variable domain (rest looked up from reference TRBV7-9 and TRBJ2-7): DTGVSQNPRHKITKRGQNVTFRCDPISEHNRLYWYRQTLGQGPEFLTYFQNEAQLEKSRLLSDRFSAERPKGSFSTLEIQRTEQGDSAMYLCASSLGGGQGSSYEQYFGPGTRLTVT.

The rearrangement links TRBV14 to TRBJ2-2; D not certain. The germline V gene encodes CDR1 SGHDN and CDR2 FVKESK. V was clipped by 3 bases and J by 3 bases, with 5 bases between them. The CDR3 covers 13 residues. The CDR3 sequence is CASSQYHTGELFF. The CDR3 nucleotides are TGTGCCAGCAGCCAGTATCACACCGGGGAGCTGTTTTTT.

This clonotype was found many times. The chain links TRBV2 to TRBJ2-2; D uncertain. Trimming stripped 8 bases from V and 6 bases from J, with 19 bases between. The CDR3 length is 15 residues. Looked up from germline, CDR1 is SNHLY and CDR2 is FYNNEI. The CDR3 loop reads CASAIDRLGPGELFF. For the CDR3, the DNA is TGTGCCAGCGCAATAGACCGTCTCGGCCCCGGGGAGCTGTTTTTT.

The table lists this clonotype with many counts. The rearrangement uses TRBV11-2 and TRBJ2-7; TRBD1 aligns across 7 bases. V shed 1 base and J 5 bases; nucleotides not matched to a gene: 5. Germline loops: CDR1 SGHAT, CDR2 FQNNGV. This CDR3 comprises 14 residues. The CDR3 spells CASSLGDSWNEQYF. In nucleotides, the CDR3 is TGTGCCAGCAGCTTAGGGGACAGCTGGAACGAGCAGTACTTC.

The chain links TRBV10-2 to TRBJ1-1; no clear D. Germline-derived CDR1 and CDR2 are WSHSY and SAAADI. The V end was cut by 5 bases, the J end by 0 bases, with 13 bases between. This CDR3 has 15 amino acids. The CDR3 DNA sequence: TGCGCCAGCAGTTACCGGCAGCCCATGAACACTGAAGCTTTCTTT. It is translated as CASSYRQPMNTEAFF.

Of note for this clonotype: Since a much larger clone is just one base distant, this may be a read error. The J gene is TRBJ2-3, the V gene TRBV12-3 or TRBV12-4; D remains ambiguous. The J call is in doubt because the DNA end fits TRBJ1-5 better. This CDR3 comprises 12 residues. The CDR3 sequence: CASSHEADTQHF. The CDR3 DNA sequence: TGTGCCAGCAGTCACGAAGCAGATACGCAGCATTTT.

This clonotype has at least ten counts. The V gene is TRBV6-1, the J gene TRBJ2-7; tentative D call: TRBD1 (5 bases). The CDR3 runs to 11 residues. Deletions cut 7 bases from V and 3 bases from J, with 7 bases between. Germline V CDR1 and CDR2: MNHNS, SASEGT. As DNA, the CDR3 is TGTGCCAGCAAGGGGAACTACGAGCAGTACTTC. It is translated as CASKGNYEQYF.

This clonotype was picked up many times. The gene calls are TRBV20-1 and TRBJ1-1; no clear D gene. Germline loops: CDR1 DFQATT, CDR2 SNEGSKA (reference sequence). The V end was cut by 0 bases, the J end by 3 bases, with 14 bases between. The CDR3 spans 15 residues. Here the CDR3 DNA reads TGCAGTGCTAGAGACTTGGTCGATGGGTACACTGAAGCTTTCTTT. Its protein product is CSARDLVDGYTEAFF.

This clonotype was counted many times. The chain has TRBV28 and TRBJ2-7; no firm D call. Germline CDR1 is MDHEN and CDR2 is SYDVKM. The CDR3 runs to 12 residues. Trimming removed 8 bases from V and 1 base from J, with 9 bases in between. The CDR3, as DNA: TGTGCCAGCTCATACCAATCCTACGAGCAGTACTTC. It translates to CASSYQSYEQYF.

This clonotype was seen ten or more times. This chain links TRBV28 with TRBJ1-1; D remains unclear. Germline V lookup: CDR1 MDHEN, CDR2 SYDVKM. The CDR3 consists of 15 residues. V gave up 6 bases and J gave up 1 base, with 15 bases separating them. The CDR3 nucleotides read TGTGCCAGCAGGACCGCTCAATTTACGAACACTGAAGCTTTCTTT. Its translation: CASRTAQFTNTEAFF.

This clonotype was recorded at least ten times. The chain employs TRBV10-3 and TRBJ2-5; 8 positions agree with TRBD2. J lost 3 bases, V lost 3 bases, and 3 bases had no gene match. Germline values: CDR1 ENHRY, CDR2 SYGVKD. CDR3 length: 14 residues. This CDR3 reads CAISDSGAEETQYF. In DNA form, the CDR3 reads TGTGCCATCAGTGATAGCGGGGCTGAAGAGACCCAGTACTTC.

The sample holds many counts of this clonotype. The J gene is TRBJ2-7, the V gene TRBV7-2; 13 bases map to TRBD2. Trimming took 4 bases from V and 3 from J; bases not matched to a gene: 12. The germline V gene encodes CDR1 SGHTA and CDR2 FQGNSA. The CDR3 consists of 18 residues. This CDR3 is CASSWRATSGRRGYEQYF. The CDR3 DNA is TGTGCCAGCAGCTGGAGAGCGACTAGCGGGAGGCGGGGCTACGAGCAGTACTTC.

The chain employs TRBV10-2 and TRBJ2-7, with 13 bases fitting TRBD2. Germline CDR1 and CDR2: WSHSY and SAAADI. Trimming removed 4 bases from V and 4 bases from J; junction bases left unmatched: 7. CDR3 length equals 16 residues. The chain's CDR3 is CASSAGLAGVSYEQYF. The CDR3 DNA is TGCGCCAGCAGTGCCGGACTAGCGGGAGTTTCTTACGAGCAGTACTTC.

The count of this clonotype is one. This chain links TRBV18 with TRBJ1-2; possibly TRBD1 for D (6 bases). Between the trimmed V and J ends, which lost 5 bases and 4 bases, there was a span of 14 bases. Germline loops: CDR1 KGHSH, CDR2 LQKENI. The CDR3 length is 14 residues. The CDR3 DNA reads as TGTGCCAGCTCATCTGGACAGACGACCTATGGCTACACCTTC. This gives the protein CASSSGQTTYGYTF.